This T cell receptor (beta chain) was captured by sequencing in a study of CD8+ T cells in alopecia areata (dated by TCRdb to 2016 to 2019). The study in broad terms: The treated patients took part in an open-label pilot trial in which moderate-to-severe alopecia areata was treated with oral tofacitinib at 5 to 10 mg twice daily. Tofacitinib was given for 6 to 18 months, followed by 6 months of follow-up off drug to assess delayed response and recurrence. On the human side, TCRbeta sequencing was run on scalp tissue and on sorted CD4+ and CD8+ peripheral blood T cells from healthy controls and from alopecia areata patients with either patchy or totalis/universalis disease. Biopsies were taken from tofacitinib-treated patients at baseline and again at 4 and 24 weeks into treatment, and several of those patients also had a later scalp biopsy. TCRbeta CDR3 regions were amplified by immunoSEQ multiplex PCR with 35 Vbeta forward and 13 Jbeta reverse primers. To study T cell clonal expansion in alopecia areata, the researchers applied high-throughput TCRbeta sequencing to both the C3H/HeJ mouse model and human patients. For the treated patients, the SALT score, which quantifies what percentage of scalp surface area is affected, served as the measure of disease severity. Scalp clonality was compared among normal scalp (n=4), patchy alopecia areata scalp (n=8), and alopecia totalis/universalis scalp (n=8). RNA came from the PAXgene miRNA kit for fixed scalp, the miRNeasy kit for PBMCs, and the RNeasy kit for mouse skin. Overall study outcomes, separate from this receptor: Many expanded lesional clones persisted in scalp and blood during tofacitinib treatment, which may partly explain relapse after stopping treatment. TCR sequences shared between patients were less clear than in mice, possibly partly because of HLA diversity in the patient population. Because the treated cohort was small and had just a single nonresponder, larger studies are needed to establish links between baseline CD8+ expansion and response. Unlike mouse skin, which is dominated by gammadelta T cells, normal human skin has resident alphabeta T cells that are also sequenced, and this complicates analysis of the scalp TCR repertoire. Tofacitinib significantly decreased scalp clonality and the number of expanded CD8+ clones among the top 100 scalp clones. Compared with normal scalp, lesional scalp, particularly in alopecia totalis/universalis, had higher clonality and more expanded CD8+ clones, which suggests antigenic drive.

Receptor libraries were prepared by the immunoSEQ multiplex PCR assay. RNA was extracted from all samples and reverse transcribed into cDNA, which served as template for TCR sequencing. First-strand cDNA was synthesized using SuperScript III with a 2:1 mix of oligo-dT and random hexamers. A synthetic immune receptor repertoire was used to gauge amplification bias, and whatever bias remained was removed computationally. In the source study's methods: Raw reads were preprocessed to remove errors, and CDR3 was defined according to IMGT conventions as the region from the conserved cysteine to phenylalanine. Clonality was computed by normalizing Shannon entropy by log2 of the number of productive unique TCRs and subtracting the result from 1. CD4 or CD8 identity of scalp clones was inferred by cross-referencing scalp TCRbeta sequences with sorted blood CD4 and CD8 repertoires. Entries here come from immuneACCESS through TCRdb and include only in-frame sequences with V and J called. Some clones fail to appear in such tables; in the studies checked, an unresolved V gene covers under half of the shortfall, and the cause of the remainder is unknown. That table furnishes V, J and clone size, whereas the DNA furnished D and trimming. For this sample there are about 270,000 clones; approximately 60% appear just once. The ten largest clones add up to around 0.84% of the sample.

Remarks on this clone: What antigen it recognizes has not been identified. No much larger clonotype is one base removed from it; base qualities were not supplied.

Explained via the paper, the treatment or condition label denotes: oral pan-JAK inhibitor, 5-10 mg twice daily. Peripheral blood and lesional scalp punch biopsies were obtained from patients with alopecia areata. After PBMCs were isolated by density centrifugation and stained for CD3, CD4 and CD8, a FACSAria was used to sort CD4+ and CD8+ T cells. CDR1 is given as SNHLY and CDR2 as FYNNEI, both from the germline V gene. V drops 2 bases and J drops 0 bases, leaving 8 bases in between. The CDR3 contains 15 residues, cysteine and phenylalanine counted. Only the CDR3 region is kept as DNA, spanning 45 bases read in frame from base 1.

Recombination linked TRBV2 to TRBJ2-1; no D segment can be confidently identified. The receptor comes from a human donor with alopecia areata. Sequenced material: CD4+ T cells sorted from blood, taken at approximately week 51, from a patient treated with tofacitinib. The nucleotides read TGTGCCAGCAGTGAAACTCTAAGCTCCTACAATGAGCAGTTCTTC. It translates to CASSETLSSYNEQFF.